These 21 T cell receptor beta chains were sequenced from one sample in a study of CD8+ T cells in alopecia areata. Extracted from the samples, RNA was reverse transcribed into cDNA to serve as the sequencing template. The assay was immunoSEQ multiplex PCR, and TCRdb's table has in-frame clones only and misses some. This table holds some 150,000 clones, 45% to 60% found once. The treatment denotes: oral pan-JAK inhibitor, 5-10 mg twice daily. The sequenced sample was CD8+ T cells sorted from blood, obtained at week 4, from a patient treated with tofacitinib. These receptors all stem from a human donor with alopecia areata.

This clone came up a few times. The chain joins TRBV11-2 to TRBJ2-7; 8 bases match TRBD1. V was clipped by 5 bases and J by 2 bases; unmatched bases: 5. Germline V gene data show CDR1 as SGHAT and CDR2 as FQNNGV. This CDR3 has 14 amino acids. The CDR3 coding sequence is TGTGCCAGCAGCCTTTGGGACAGGACCTACGAGCAGTACTTC. It codes for CASSLWDRTYEQYF.

As DNA, the CDR3 is TGTGCCAGCAGCCCTCGGCCAGGCACGAACACTGAAGCTTTCTTT. Translating gives CASSPRPGTNTEAFF. V and J are TRBV27 and TRBJ1-1; no clear D. In germline, CDR1 is MNHEY, CDR2 SMNVEV (reference sequence). Trimming removed 6 bases at V and 1 base at J, with 15 bases between. The CDR3 totals 15 residues.

This chain connects TRBV7-9 to TRBJ1-1; maybe TRBD1 (5 bases). Germline V gene lookup returns CDR1 SEHNR and CDR2 FQNEAQ (reference sequence). V shed 5 bases and J shed 1 base, with 14 bases lying between them. The CDR3 consists of 15 residues. CDR3 loop: CASSPPGTANTEAFF. CDR3 DNA sequence: TGTGCCAGCAGCCCGCCCGGGACGGCGAACACTGAAGCTTTCTTT. The full variable domain, completed using reference TRBV7-9 and TRBJ1-1, is DTGVSQNPRHKITKRGQNVTFRCDPISEHNRLYWYRQTLGQGPEFLTYFQNEAQLEKSRLLSDRFSAERPKGSFSTLEIQRTEQGDSAMYLCASSPPGTANTEAFFGQGTRLTVV.

The sample holds one count of this clone. V usage is TRBV7-9 and J usage is TRBJ2-7; TRBD1 matches 9 bases. The CDR3 sequence is 18 residues long. The germline V gene has CDR1 SEHNR and CDR2 FQNEAQ (reference sequence). Trimming cost V 4 bases and J 3 bases; bases outside gene matches: 16. CDR3 coding DNA: TGTGCCAGCAGCTCAAAAGCAGGACAGGGGAAGATCATCTACGAGCAGTACTTC. Translated, it gives CASSSKAGQGKIIYEQYF.

This clone was seen a few times. In DNA form, the CDR3 reads TGTGCCAGCAGCTTAGCGGGAACCGGTGAAAAACTGTTTTTT. Protein: CASSLAGTGEKLFF. The chain joins TRBV7-2 to TRBJ1-4; D is unresolved. The CDR3 extends over 14 amino acids. Germline values: CDR1 SGHTA, CDR2 FQGNSA. V was shortened by 0 bases and J by 7 bases, with 9 bases between the two germline ends. Variable domain in full (rest from reference TRBV7-2 and TRBJ1-4): GAGVSQSPSNKVTEKGKDVELRCDPISGHTALYWYRQSLGQGLEFLIYFQGNSAPDKSGLPSDRFSAERTGGSVSTLTIQRTQQEDSAVYLCASSLAGTGEKLFFGSGTQLSVL.

The chain combines TRBV13 with TRBJ1-5, with 8 bases fitting TRBD1. Trimming removed 0 bases from V and 6 bases from J; junction bases left unmatched: 4. From germline, CDR1 is PRHDT and CDR2 FYEKMQ (reference sequence). The CDR3 has 15 amino acids. CDR3 DNA sequence: TGTGCCAGCAGCTTAGGCCAGGGGGCGTCTCAGCCCCAGCATTTT. It encodes CASSLGQGASQPQHF.

The V and J genes are TRBV29-1 and TRBJ2-7; perhaps TRBD1 as D (5 bases). This CDR3 comprises 12 residues. Trimming removed 6 bases at V and 0 bases at J, with 9 bases between. Per the germline V gene, CDR1 is SQVTM and CDR2 is ANQGSEA. The CDR3: CSVADSSYEQYF. CDR3 sequence (DNA): TGCAGCGTCGCAGACAGCTCCTACGAGCAGTACTTC.

This clone has a handful of counts. The CDR3 DNA sequence: TGCAGCGTTGTGGGACTAGCGGGGGGAAACGAGCAGTACTTC. Amino acid sequence: CSVVGLAGGNEQYF. The rearrangement uses TRBV29-1 and TRBJ2-7; 15 bases agree with TRBD2. From germline, CDR1 is SQVTM and CDR2 ANQGSEA. V lost 4 bases to trimming and J lost 5 bases; unmatched junction nucleotides: 3. This CDR3 spans 14 amino acids.

This clone was seen only a few times. The V gene is TRBV29-1, the J gene TRBJ2-7, with 7 bases fitting TRBD2. Trimming took 5 bases from V and 5 from J; bases not matched to a gene: 6. Germline CDR1 and CDR2: SQVTM and ANQGSEA. CDR3 length: 12 amino acids. CDR3 sequence reads: CSVSGVGHEQYF. DNA of the CDR3: TGCAGCGTTAGCGGGGTCGGGCACGAGCAGTACTTC.

The chain uses TRBV7-9 and TRBJ2-7; possibly TRBD2 for D (5 bases). V was pared by 5 bases and J by 2 bases, with 13 bases between. The CDR3 contains 14 residues. CDR1 and CDR2 (germline): SEHNR, FQNEAQ (reference sequence). The CDR3 loop is CASSKTDFTYEQYF. In DNA form, the CDR3 reads TGTGCCAGCAGCAAAACGGACTTTACCTACGAGCAGTACTTC.

This clone was seen just once. The chain joins TRBV19 to TRBJ1-6; TRBD1 agrees at 7 bases. Germline lookup yields CDR1 LNHDA and CDR2 SQIVND (reference sequence). There are 14 residues in the CDR3. Germline trimming cut 5 bases from V and 7 bases from J; bases unmatched to any gene: 5. CDR3 protein: CASSYTGQNSPLHF. The CDR3 DNA reads TGTGCCAGTAGTTACACGGGACAGAATTCACCCCTCCACTTT. The whole variable domain, remainder taken from reference TRBV19 and TRBJ1-6, is DGGITQSPKYLFRKEGQNVTLSCEQNLNHDAMYWYRQDPGQGLRLIYYSQIVNDFQKGDIAEGYSVSREKKESFPLTVTSAQKNPTAFYLCASSYTGQNSPLHFGNGTRLTVT.

This chain links TRBV4-1 with TRBJ2-2, with D perhaps TRBD1 (6 bases). This CDR3 has 14 amino acids. V lost 6 bases and J 4 bases, leaving 12 bases between the germline ends. Per germline, CDR1 MGHRA and CDR2 YSYEKL. The CDR3 spells CASRQGISTGELFF. The CDR3 DNA reads as TGCGCCAGCAGACAGGGAATTAGCACCGGGGAGCTGTTTTTT.

The CDR3 is CASTDLRQGNTEAFF. The CDR3 coding sequence is TGTGCCAGCACCGACTTGAGACAGGGAAACACTGAAGCTTTCTTT. The chain has TRBV6-5 and TRBJ1-1; 7 bases match TRBD1. The V and J ends lost 7 bases and 2 bases, in that order; junction bases with no gene match: 10. In germline, CDR1 is MNHEY, CDR2 SVGAGI. The CDR3 spans 15 residues.

This chain uses TRBV13 with TRBJ2-7, with D perhaps TRBD2 (5 bases). The CDR3 length is 14 residues. V was pared by 5 bases and J by 3 bases, with 14 bases between. Germline V gives CDR1 PRHDT, CDR2 FYEKMQ (reference sequence). In DNA, the CDR3 is TGTGCCAGCAGCCCCTCGGGGATACGCTACGAGCAGTACTTC. Its protein product is CASSPSGIRYEQYF.

The chain is built from TRBV5-6 and TRBJ1-4; 10 bases agree with TRBD1. In germline, CDR1 is SGHDT, CDR2 YYEEEE. This CDR3 is built from 14 residues. V gave up 3 bases and J gave up 7 bases; unmatched junction bases: 3. CDR3 amino acids: CASSSGTGVEKLFF. For the CDR3, the DNA is TGTGCCAGCAGCTCCGGGACAGGGGTTGAAAAACTGTTTTTT.

V usage is TRBV6-6 and J usage is TRBJ1-2; D is unresolved. Trimming removed 4 bases at V and 4 bases at J, with 10 bases between. Germline values: CDR1 MNHNY, CDR2 SVGAGI (reference sequence). This CDR3 is built from 13 residues. The DNA for the CDR3 is TGTGCCAGCAGTTCCCTTGACGGCTATGGCTACACCTTC. Residues: CASSSLDGYGYTF.

The chain uses TRBV29-1 and TRBJ2-3; D possibly corresponds to TRBD1 (6 bases). The CDR3 totals 14 residues. The germline V gene encodes CDR1 SQVTM and CDR2 ANQGSEA. V was cut by 7 bases and J by 4 bases, with 18 bases left in between. In nucleotides, the CDR3 is TGCAGCGCCCCCGACAGCTACAGGGCAGATACGCAGTATTTT. This gives the protein CSAPDSYRADTQYF.

This clone showed up just a few times. V usage is TRBV7-6 and J usage is TRBJ2-7; D possibly matches TRBD1 or TRBD2 (5 bases each). V lost 3 bases, J lost 0 bases, and 9 bases lay in between. This CDR3 comprises 14 residues. Germline CDR1 SGHVS, CDR2 FNYEAQ. For the CDR3, the DNA is TGTGCCAGCAGCTTCCGGGACCACTCCTACGAGCAGTACTTC. Its protein product is CASSFRDHSYEQYF.

J is TRBJ1-6 and V is TRBV27, with D possibly being TRBD1 (5 bases). The CDR3 extends over 13 amino acids. CDR1 is MNHEY and CDR2 is SMNVEV in the germline V gene (reference sequence). Between the trimmed V and J ends, which lost 3 bases and 6 bases, there was a span of 6 bases. The CDR3 spells CASSLGGNSPLHF. For the CDR3, the DNA is TGTGCCAGCAGTTTGGGGGGTAATTCACCCCTCCACTTT.

The chain recombines TRBV13 with TRBJ2-7; D not certain. V lost 0 bases to trimming and J lost 0 bases, with 9 bases between them. This CDR3 has 15 amino acids. Germline CDR1 PRHDT, CDR2 FYEKMQ (reference sequence). DNA of the CDR3: TGTGCCAGCAGCTTAGGCCAAGGGCCCTCCTACGAGCAGTACTTC. It is translated as CASSLGQGPSYEQYF.

This clone was seen more than once but under ten times. The gene calls are TRBV7-9 and TRBJ1-1, with no clear D. The V gene lost 5 bases and the J gene lost 4 bases, with 8 bases spanning the gap. Germline V lookup: CDR1 SEHNR, CDR2 FQNEAQ (reference sequence). The CDR3 runs to 12 residues. The CDR3 bases are TGTGCCAGCAGCGAACGGGTCACTGAAGCTTTCTTT. Amino acid sequence: CASSERVTEAFF.